This paragraph covers one TCR beta chain sequence. Its specificity is not known. The CDR3 totals 13 residues. Losses at the gene ends were 7 bases for V and 8 bases for J; bases not matched to a gene: 8. Germline V CDR1 and CDR2: SEHNR, FQNEAQ (reference sequence). The sample originates from a study of lymphopenia after photon versus proton radiotherapy. Notes on the study in general: In patients who died, overall survival fell as post-nadir TCR diversity dropped more.

Sequencing was performed with immunoSEQ multiplex PCR; in TCRdb, only in-frame clones are kept and a portion is missing. This table holds about 30,000 clones, around nine tenths found once. The sequence came from a woman aged 60-70 years with cholangiocarcinoma. Some clones in this sample may be carry-over from other donors' samples. V usage is TRBV7-9 and J usage is TRBJ2-1; 7 nucleotides match TRBD2. The sample here was peripheral blood, taken from a patient treated with proton-based radiotherapy. This chain's CDR3 is CASKRTSVHEQFF. CDR3 DNA sequence: TGTGCCAGCAAACGGACTAGTGTGCATGAGCAGTTCTTC.